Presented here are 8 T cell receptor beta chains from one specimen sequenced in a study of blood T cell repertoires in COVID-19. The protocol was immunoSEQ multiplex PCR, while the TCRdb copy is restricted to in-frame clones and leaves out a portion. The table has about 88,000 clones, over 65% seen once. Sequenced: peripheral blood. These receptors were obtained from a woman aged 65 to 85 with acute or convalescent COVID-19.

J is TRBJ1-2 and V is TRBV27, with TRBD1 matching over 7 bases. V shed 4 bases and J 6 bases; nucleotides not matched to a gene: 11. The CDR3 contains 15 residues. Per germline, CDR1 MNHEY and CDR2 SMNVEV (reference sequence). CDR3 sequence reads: CASSSYRQGGDGYTF. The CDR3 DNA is TGTGCCAGCAGTTCCTACCGACAGGGCGGGGATGGCTACACCTTC.

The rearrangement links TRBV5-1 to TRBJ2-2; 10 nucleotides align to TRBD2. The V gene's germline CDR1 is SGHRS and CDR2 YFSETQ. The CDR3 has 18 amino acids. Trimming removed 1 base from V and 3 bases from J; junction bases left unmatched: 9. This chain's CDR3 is CASSLLGSGGIYTGELFF. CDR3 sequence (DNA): TGCGCCAGCAGCTTGCTCGGTAGCGGGGGGATTTACACCGGGGAGCTGTTTTTT. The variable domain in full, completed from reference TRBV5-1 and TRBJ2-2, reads KAGVTQTPRYLIKTRGQQVTLSCSPISGHRSVSWYQQTPGQGLQFLFEYFSETQRNKGNFPGRFSGRQFSNSRSEMNVSTLELGDSALYLCASSLLGSGGIYTGELFFGEGSRLTVL.

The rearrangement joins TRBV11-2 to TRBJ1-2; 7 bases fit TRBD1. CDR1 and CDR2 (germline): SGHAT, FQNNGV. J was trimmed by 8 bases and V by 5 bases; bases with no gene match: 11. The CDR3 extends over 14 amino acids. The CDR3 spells CASSLSRTGGGYTF. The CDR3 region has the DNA TGTGCCAGCAGCCTGAGTCGGACAGGAGGCGGCTACACCTTC.

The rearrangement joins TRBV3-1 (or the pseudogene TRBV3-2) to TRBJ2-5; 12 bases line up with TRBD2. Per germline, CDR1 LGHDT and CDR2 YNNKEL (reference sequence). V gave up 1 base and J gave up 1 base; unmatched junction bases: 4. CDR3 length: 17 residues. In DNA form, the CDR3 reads TGTGCCAGCAGCCAAGCCGGACTAGCGGGGATCCAAGAGACCCAGTACTTC. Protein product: CASSQAGLAGIQETQYF.

In nucleotides, the CDR3 is TGTGCCAGCAGTCACTTCCCACCGACAGGCGGCACTGAAGCTTTCTTT. Translating it yields CASSHFPPTGGTEAFF. The chain is built from TRBV28 and TRBJ1-1, with D possibly matching TRBD1 (6 bases). The CDR3 totals 16 residues. V was trimmed by 5 bases and J by 4 bases, leaving 20 bases between them. Per the germline V gene, CDR1 is MDHEN and CDR2 is SYDVKM. Looking up the rest from reference TRBV28 and TRBJ1-1 gives the full variable domain: DVKVTQSSRYLVKRTGEKVFLECVQDMDHENMFWYRQDPGLGLRLIYFSYDVKMKEKGDIPEGYSVSREKKERFSLILESASTNQTSMYLCASSHFPPTGGTEAFFGQGTRLTVV.

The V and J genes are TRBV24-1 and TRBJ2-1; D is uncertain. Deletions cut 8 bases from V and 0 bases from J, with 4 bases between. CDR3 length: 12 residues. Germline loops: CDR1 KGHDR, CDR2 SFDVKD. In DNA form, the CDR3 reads TGTGCCACCATCAGCTCCTACAATGAGCAGTTCTTC. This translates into CATISSYNEQFF.

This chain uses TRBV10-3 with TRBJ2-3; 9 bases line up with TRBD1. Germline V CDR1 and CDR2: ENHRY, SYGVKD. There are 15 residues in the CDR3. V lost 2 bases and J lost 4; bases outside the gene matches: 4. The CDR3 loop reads CAISEGTGSPDTQYF. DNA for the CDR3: TGTGCCATCAGTGAGGGGACAGGGTCTCCAGATACGCAGTATTTT.

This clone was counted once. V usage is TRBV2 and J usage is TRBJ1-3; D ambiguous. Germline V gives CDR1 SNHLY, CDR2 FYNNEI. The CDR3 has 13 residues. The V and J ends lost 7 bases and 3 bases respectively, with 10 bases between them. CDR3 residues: CASKAGVGNTIYF. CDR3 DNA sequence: TGTGCCAGCAAGGCCGGGGTTGGAAACACCATATATTTT.